These T cell receptor beta chains were read from a single sample in a study of cytomegalovirus exposure and HLA in healthy donors. Only in-frame clones appear in the TCRdb table, and some are missing; sequencing was by immunoSEQ multiplex PCR. This sample yields roughly 190,000 clones, of which roughly 60% are seen a single time; 2.5% to 3% belongs to the top ten. The sample consisted of PBMCs. Receptors originate from a man aged 40-55 years in good health and CMV-seronegative. CDR3s include the opening cysteine and the closing phenylalanine or tryptophan. A D gene is named only where the DNA matches it firmly. A row's size may be missing; if present it is once, few, many or a size class.

-,-,TRBJ2-1,TRBV4-2,CASSQDTGYNEQFF,TGTGCCAGCAGCCAAGATACAGGGTACAATGAGCAGTTCTTC
-,-,TRBJ2-1,TRBV4-1,CASSPSLSGVSYNEQFF,TGCGCCAGCAGCCCCAGTTTGTCGGGGGTTTCCTACAATGAGCAGTTCTTC
few,-,TRBJ1-2,TRBV13,CASSLEGNYGYTF,TGTGCCAGCAGCTTAGAGGGGAACTATGGCTACACCTTC
-,-,TRBJ1-4,TRBV7-8,CASSLPGETNEKLFF,TGTGCCAGCAGCTTACCGGGGGAGACTAATGAAAAACTGTTTTTT
-,-,TRBJ1-2,TRBV29-1,CSADGGYGYTF,TGCAGCGCCGACGGGGGTTATGGCTACACCTTC
few,TRBD2,TRBJ2-2,TRBV4-2,CASSQELAGGPGELFF,TGTGCCAGCAGCCAAGAACTAGCGGGAGGGCCAGGGGAGCTGTTTTTT
-,-,TRBJ1-2,TRBV19,CASSQGTGYTF,TGTGCCAGTTCGCAGGGGACTGGCTACACCTTC
-,-,TRBJ2-7,TRBV14,CASSQTTGWEQYF,TGTGCCAGCAGCCAGACTACAGGGTGGGAGCAGTACTTC
-,TRBD1,TRBJ1-2,TRBV11-2,CASSQIPGTARSLYGYTF,TGTGCCAGCAGCCAAATTCCGGGGACAGCCCGTTCCCTTTATGGCTACACCTTC
-,-,TRBJ2-2,TRBV27,CASSLSQGHSPNTGELFF,TGTGCCAGCAGTTTATCCCAGGGGCACTCGCCGAACACCGGGGAGCTGTTTTTT
-,TRBD1,TRBJ2-5,TRBV4-1,CASSQGDGQVRGEQYF,TGCGCCAGCAGCCAAGGGGACGGACAGGTACGAGGGGAGCAGTACTTC
-,TRBD2,TRBJ2-7,TRBV6-5,CASRAGTNTYEQYF,TGTGCCAGCAGAGCCGGGACTAATACTTACGAGCAGTACTTC
few,-,TRBJ1-3,TRBV7-2,CASSSGSGGNTIYF,TGTGCCAGCAGCTCAGGGTCTGGAGGAAACACCATATATTTT
few,-,TRBJ2-3,TRBV9,CASSVVLAGTDTQYF,TGTGCCAGCAGCGTAGTGCTAGCCGGCACAGATACGCAGTATTTT
-,TRBD2,TRBJ2-2,TRBV10-3,CAIGTSGTGELFF,TGTGCCATCGGGACTAGCGGGACCGGGGAGCTGTTTTTT
-,-,TRBJ2-1,TRBV7-8,CASSQSFQSWADNEQFF,TGTGCCAGCAGCCAAAGCTTCCAATCGTGGGCAGACAATGAGCAGTTCTTC
-,-,TRBJ1-3,TRBV2,CASSVEAIGNTIYF,TGTGCCAGCAGTGTAGAGGCCATTGGAAACACCATATATTTT
once,TRBD1,TRBJ1-2,TRBV5-1,CASSLGTGEDYGYTF,TGCGCCAGCAGCTTGGGGACAGGGGAGGACTATGGCTACACCTTC
-,TRBD1,TRBJ1-1,TRBV30,CAWRVLQGSEAFF,TGTGCCTGGAGGGTTCTACAGGGGAGTGAAGCTTTCTTT
-,TRBD1,TRBJ1-1,TRBV2,CASSAGQGGTEAFF,TGTGCCAGCAGTGCGGGACAGGGTGGAACTGAAGCTTTCTTT
-,TRBD2,TRBJ2-3,TRBV27,CASSFPRSGGEPTDTQYF,TGTGCCAGCAGTTTTCCCAGGAGCGGGGGGGAACCCACAGATACGCAGTATTTT
-,-,TRBJ1-2,TRBV6-5,CASSPRDFQNYGYTF,TGTGCCAGCAGCCCTCGGGACTTCCAAAACTATGGCTACACCTTC
-,TRBD1,TRBJ2-7,TRBV5-4,CASSLPGQGSYEQYF,TGTGCCAGCAGCCTACCGGGACAGGGTTCCTACGAGCAGTACTTC
-,TRBD1,TRBJ1-2,TRBV18,CASSPPGWTGPYNGYTF,TGTGCCAGCTCACCCCCGGGCTGGACAGGGCCGTACAATGGCTACACCTTC
-,-,TRBJ1-5,TRBV6-6,CASSYENQPQHF,TGTGCCAGCAGTTACGAGAATCAGCCCCAGCATTTT
-,-,TRBJ1-3,TRBV19,CASTWDAGFSGNTIYF,TGTGCCAGTACCTGGGACGCGGGATTCTCTGGAAACACCATATATTTT
few,TRBD2,TRBJ2-1,TRBV7-6,CASSRTSGSSYNEQFF,TGTGCCAGCAGCAGAACAAGCGGGAGCTCCTACAATGAGCAGTTCTTC
few,-,TRBJ2-7,TRBV7-2,CASSLEANGYEQYF,TGTGCCAGCAGCTTAGAAGCTAATGGCTACGAGCAGTACTTC
-,-,TRBJ2-1,TRBV7-3,CPSTPRHYDPYKVYNEQFF,TGTCCCAGCACCCCCCGCCACTATGACCCCTACAAGGTCTACAATGAGCAGTTCTTC
-,-,TRBJ2-1,TRBV6-6,CASSYLGSSGEQFF,TGTGCCAGCAGTTATCTGGGCTCTTCCGGTGAGCAGTTCTTC
-,-,TRBJ2-7,TRBV19,CASSTQLAGEQYF,TGTGCCAGTAGTACGCAACTAGCAGGCGAGCAGTACTTC
-,-,TRBJ2-3,TRBV6-1,CASKIRSTDTQYF,TGTGCCAGCAAAATCAGAAGCACAGATACGCAGTATTTT